The clone carrying this T cell receptor beta chain was counted a few times. The data were obtained in a study of T-cell reconstitution after alpha-beta-depleted transplantation in children. The CDR3 contains 22 residues. V lost 1 base, J lost 1 base, and 22 bases stayed unmatched. Germline CDR1 SGHNT, CDR2 YENEEA. Library preparation (for TCRbeta) was performed with unique molecular identifiers. TCRdb analysed the PCR reads with MiXCR anew, one entry per CDR3 protein. The data contain around 800,000 distinct CDR3 sequences, 16% of them singletons. This TCR was recovered from a male patient younger than 18 who had a stem cell transplant for acute lymphoblastic leukemia, so the T cells may come from the graft donor. This material consisted of PBMCs, mostly from graft donor cells, taken 360 days after TCRalphabeta/CD19-depleted stem cell transplant. The V call is TRBV11-3, the J call TRBJ2-4; TRBD2 matches at 7 bases. CDR3 sequence reads: CASSLVRRWEGLLVHAKNIQYF. DNA for the CDR3: TGTGCCAGCAGCTTAGTGAGGCGGTGGGAGGGCCTCCTAGTTCACGCCAAAAACATTCAGTACTTC. The complete variable domain, with remaining parts taken from reference TRBV11-3 and TRBJ2-4, reads EAGVVQSPRYKIIEKKQPVAFWCNPISGHNTLYWYLQNLGQGPELLIRYENEEAVDDSQLPKDRFSAERLKGVDSTLKIQPAELGDSAVYLCASSLVRRWEGLLVHAKNIQYFGAGTRLSVL.